The clone carrying this T cell receptor (beta chain) was picked up a small number of times. As yet, its antigen is unknown. PCR was performed using 60 Vbeta and 13 Jbeta primers. Profiling relied on immunoSEQ multiplex PCR, and the TCRdb table lists in-frame clones only, not all of them. This table holds tens of thousands of clones, approximately 91% found once. This sample is part of a study of cytomegalovirus exposure and HLA in healthy donors. Study conclusions and caveats: The majority of CMV-associated TCR beta chains were reported as apparently HLA-restricted in a later analysis. The likely origin of a cluster of highly shared sequence variants was a sequencing artifact.

V was cut by 5 bases and J by 1 base, with 10 bases left in between. Per the germline V gene, CDR1 is MNHEY and CDR2 is SVGAGI. This CDR3 spans 14 amino acids. V usage is TRBV6-5 and J usage is TRBJ2-3; D call uncertain. The source is a woman aged 18-30 years in good health and CMV-seronegative. The sample comprised PBMCs. The DNA for the CDR3 is TGTGCCAGCAGTCTGCGATCTCGCACAGATACGCAGTATTTT. Encoded protein: CASSLRSRTDTQYF.